This TCR beta chain was recovered during a study of radiotherapy plus CTLA-4 blockade in lung cancer. Alongside CTLA-4 blockade with ipilimumab, patients with chemo-refractory metastatic non-small-cell lung cancer received focal radiation. The data were produced by immunoSEQ multiplex PCR, yet TCRdb's version contains in-frame clones alone and is incomplete. This table holds 80,000 or so clones, 84% found once. J gave up 5 bases and V 4 bases, and 8 bases lay outside the gene matches. CDR3 size: 16 residues. Germline assignment: CDR1 SEHNR and CDR2 FQNEAQ (reference sequence). This receptor was identified in a human donor with non-small cell lung cancer who had stable disease on radiotherapy plus ipilimumab. The V call is TRBV7-9, the J call TRBJ2-5; 12 bases are shared with TRBD2. Sequenced here: peripheral blood, sampled from a patient treated with radiotherapy plus ipilimumab. The CDR3 DNA follows: TGTGCCAGCAGCTGGCCTAGCGGGAGGGCCGGGGAGACCCAGTACTTC. It encodes CASSWPSGRAGETQYF. Complete variable domain (other parts from reference TRBV7-9 and TRBJ2-5): DTGVSQNPRHKITKRGQNVTFRCDPISEHNRLYWYRQTLGQGPEFLTYFQNEAQLEKSRLLSDRFSAERPKGSFSTLEIQRTEQGDSAMYLCASSWPSGRAGETQYFGPGTRLLVL.